This T cell receptor beta chain comes out of a study of cytomegalovirus exposure and HLA in healthy donors (TCRdb year 2017). With regard to the full study: According to a later analysis, one platform produced both the 110 or so validation repertoires and the approximately 660 repertoires of the first cohort. The study aimed to test whether cataloging public T cell receptors could reveal signatures of past pathogen exposure. A separate validation cohort of roughly 120 different subjects was used in addition to the roughly 720-subject first cohort. To predict cytomegalovirus infection status, the study brought together high-throughput TCR immunosequencing, statistical association of individual TCRs with disease status, and machine learning.

Points the paper makes about the study in general: Cytomegalovirus status was reported to be diagnosed by the classifier with high specificity and sensitivity in both the original and validation cohorts. The study gave a list of about 150 TCR beta chains associated with cytomegalovirus. It was suggested by the authors that the approach could potentially be generalized to other disease states and immunological phenotypes. Across donors, most TCR sequences were observed very rarely, whereas some public TCRs were present in many individuals. All 130 or so repertoires were used to score co-occurrence in the validation cohort in a later analysis, because that analysis had no HLA typing for the cohort. Subsequent analysis determined that TCRs grouped into clusters in the first cohort also showed a tendency toward co-occurrence across the approximately 110 validation repertoires, and 85% to 95% of cluster scores exceeded 0. In vitro tests confirmed that a few of the cytomegalovirus-associated TCR beta chains recognize cytomegalovirus antigens.

As concerns this clone: The antigen this receptor binds is unknown. Per-base quality was not reported, and no clone a single base away is much larger than it.

The receptor library was made with the immunoSEQ multiplex PCR assay. The study's processing was this. A statistical classification framework was built to diagnose cytomegalovirus status from the catalog of TCR beta chain sequences. This immuneACCESS table, as held by TCRdb, lists in-frame sequences with V and J called but not all clones. Of the missing ones, under half trace to an unresolved V gene in checked studies; the others have no known cause. Clone size and V and J calls were adopted from that table, with D and trimming inferred from the DNA. The sample table records about 90,000 clones; 84% of these occur just once. The ten largest clones represent 9% to 13% of the sample. The junction carries 11 bases between V and J, which are trimmed by 1 base and 6 bases respectively. The CDR3 numbers 14 residues from cysteine through phenylalanine. The entry retains the CDR3 DNA only, 42 bases that are in frame from base 1. In the germline V gene, CDR1 corresponds to SGHDT and CDR2 to YYEEEE.

Separate from the roughly 630-subject first cohort, the validation cohort of 120 subjects was the group to which the donors belonged. The sequencing sample was made of PBMCs. The source of this sequence is a woman between 18 and 30 years old in good health and CMV-seropositive. Recombination connected TRBV5-6 to TRBJ2-1, with TRBD1 tentatively as D gene (5 bases match). The DNA sequence is as follows: TGTGCCAGCAGCTTGAGGGGCGCCGGCAATGAGCAGTTCTTC. The encoded protein is CASSLRGAGNEQFF. When the CDR3 is completed using the reference TRBV5-6 and TRBJ2-1 genes on either side, the full variable domain is DAGVTQSPTHLIKTRGQQVTLRCSPKSGHDTVSWYQQALGQGPQFIFQYYEEEERQRGNFPDRFSGHQFPNYSSELNVNALLLGDSALYLCASSLRGAGNEQFFGPGTRLTVL.